This T cell receptor beta chain was sequenced for a study of blood T cell repertoires in COVID-19. The table came from immunoSEQ multiplex PCR; TCRdb's copy has only in-frame clones and leaves some out. Of 200,000 to 250,000 clones in the sample, about 81% were seen once. Germline V gives CDR1 SGHRS, CDR2 YFSETQ. Trimming took 3 bases from V and 3 from J; bases not matched to a gene: 6. CDR3 length: 15 residues. The sample comprised peripheral blood. The source of this sequence is a woman in her sixties or seventies with COVID-19, enrolled during active disease. The V and J genes are TRBV5-1 and TRBJ1-5; 7 bases align to TRBD1. The DNA of the CDR3 is TGCGCCAGCAGCTCTACAGGGGAACCCAATCAGCCCCAGCATTTT. Encoded protein: CASSSTGEPNQPQHF.